Presented here are 28 T cell receptor beta chains from one specimen sequenced in a study of T cells in Graves' hyperthyroidism and ophthalmopathy. RNA transcripts served as the template for amplifying TCR beta CDR3 regions. A set of HTBI primers served as the primers for a first-round RT-PCR of the TCR CDR3. TCRdb reprocessed the multiplex PCR reads with MiXCR, giving one entry per CDR3 protein. The sample lists nearly 250,000 distinct CDR3 sequences; almost 25% were seen once. Material: blood. These receptors all stem from a woman aged 40 to 50 with Graves' ophthalmopathy.

This clonotype was seen a handful of times. The rearrangement links TRBV7-2 to TRBJ2-1, with 9 bases fitting TRBD2. This CDR3 has 16 residues. Germline V CDR1 and CDR2: SGHTA, FQGNSA. V was pared by 3 bases and J by 2 bases, with 5 bases of the junction left unmatched. For the CDR3, the DNA is TGTGCCAGCAGCTTCTTAGCGGGAGAAACCTACAATGAGCAGTTCTTC. This sequence encodes CASSFLAGETYNEQFF.

This clonotype has a count of ten or more. This sequence joins TRBV7-8 and TRBJ1-1; tentative D call: TRBD1 (5 bases). The V gene's germline CDR1 is SGHVS and CDR2 FQNEAQ. Trimming left V 5 bases short and J 2 bases short, with 18 bases between. The CDR3 is made up of 16 amino acids. This chain's CDR3 is CASSQRDGPFNTEAFF. DNA of the CDR3: TGTGCCAGCAGCCAACGGGACGGACCCTTTAACACTGAAGCTTTCTTT.

This clonotype was counted many times. The chain couples TRBV27 to TRBJ2-2; D is undetermined. Germline assignment: CDR1 MNHEY and CDR2 SMNVEV (reference sequence). Trimming removed 6 bases at V and 4 bases at J, with 12 bases between. The CDR3 covers 14 residues. The CDR3: CASSPLQFTGELFF. CDR3 bases: TGTGCCAGCAGCCCGCTACAGTTCACCGGGGAGCTGTTTTTT.

Note on this clonotype: At one end the junction does not follow the germline gene, possibly because of a read error. The chain recombines TRBV10-3 with TRBJ1-3, with D unclear. The CDR3 consists of 15 residues. Germline V gene lookup returns CDR1 ENHRY and CDR2 SYGVKD. CDR3 region: CAISEGDTYGNTISF. The DNA of the CDR3 is TGTGCCATCAGTGAGGGGGATACGTATGGAAACACCATATCTTTT.

The count of this clonotype is one. This chain links TRBV29-1 with TRBJ2-2; 7 bases agree with TRBD1. The CDR3 totals 13 residues. Trimming removed 6 bases from V and 7 bases from J; junction bases left unmatched: 8. CDR1 and CDR2 from the germline V gene are SQVTM and ANQGSEA. CDR3 loop: CSVRRQGSGELFF. CDR3 nucleotides: TGCAGCGTACGCAGACAGGGAAGCGGGGAGCTGTTTTTT.

This clonotype occurred many times. The chain links TRBV12-5 to TRBJ2-7; D is unclear. Trimming left V 6 bases short and J 2 bases short, with 11 bases between. The CDR3 covers 13 residues. CDR1 LGHNT and CDR2 FRNRAP come from the germline V gene. The DNA of the CDR3 is TGTGCTAGTGGCCGCCTCGAACCCTACGAGCAGTACTTC. This translates into CASGRLEPYEQYF.

At least ten counts were recorded for this clonotype. This chain joins TRBV12-3 or TRBV12-4 and TRBJ2-5; no reliable D call. Between the trimmed V and J ends, which lost 4 bases and 3 bases, there was a span of 15 bases. CDR3 length: 15 amino acids. Here the CDR3 reads CASSSPWVGEETQYF. CDR3 nucleotide sequence: TGTGCCAGCAGTTCGCCTTGGGTGGGTGAAGAGACCCAGTACTTC.

The sample holds many counts of this clonotype. This chain uses TRBV20-1 with TRBJ2-7; TRBD2 agrees at 8 bases. CDR1 DFQATT and CDR2 SNEGSKA come from the germline V gene (reference sequence). The CDR3 sequence is 17 residues long. The V segment lost 0 bases and the J segment 0 bases; nucleotides outside the gene matches: 10. Written as DNA, the CDR3 is TGCAGTGCTAGAGATGGGGGTGCGGGGGGCGGCTCCTACGAGCAGTACTTC. Amino acids: CSARDGGAGGGSYEQYF.

There are many counts of this clonotype. The rearrangement uses TRBV2 and TRBJ2-7, with D tentatively TRBD2 (6 bases). This CDR3 comprises 13 residues. Trimming took 7 bases from V and 2 from J, leaving 12 bases between them. Looked up from germline, CDR1 is SNHLY and CDR2 is FYNNEI. The CDR3 coding sequence is TGTGCCAGCATCGGGGGAGGTACCTACGAGCAGTACTTC. Protein product: CASIGGGTYEQYF.

This clonotype was counted ten times or more. The chain joins TRBV6-5 to TRBJ2-7; D is unclear. From germline, CDR1 is MNHEY and CDR2 SVGAGI. The V gene lost 8 bases and the J gene lost 6 bases, with 11 bases spanning the gap. The CDR3 spans 11 residues. The CDR3 DNA is TGTGCCAGCTCGAGTCTGCTCGAGCAGTACTTC. It codes for CASSSLLEQYF.

Many counts were recorded for this clonotype. At one of its ends the junction is not consistent with the germline gene, which may arise from a read error. The chain employs TRBV7-2 and TRBJ1-1, with D maybe TRBD1 (5 bases). This CDR3 region has 14 residues. In germline, CDR1 is SGHTA, CDR2 FQGNSA. The CDR3 sequence: CASTQWGSNTGAFF. The DNA of the CDR3 is TGTGCCAGCACGCAGTGGGGGTCGAACACTGGAGCTTTCTTT.

This clonotype was seen repeatedly, ten times or more. This chain joins TRBV10-3 and TRBJ2-3; possibly TRBD2 for D (5 bases). This CDR3 has 17 amino acids. The germline gives CDR1 ENHRY, CDR2 SYGVKD. V was trimmed by 0 bases and J by 2 bases, leaving 15 bases between them. The CDR3 DNA reads as TGTGCCATCAGTGAGTCTTGGGCGAGCGGAGACACAGATACGCAGTATTTT. Amino acid sequence: CAISESWASGDTDTQYF.

This clonotype has a count of ten or more. The chain uses TRBV20-1 and TRBJ1-2; 11 nucleotides align to TRBD1. Germline CDR1 is DFQATT and CDR2 is SNEGSKA (reference sequence). Trimming at V came to 5 bases and at J to 4 bases, leaving 3 bases not matched to a gene. This CDR3 region has 13 residues. In DNA form, the CDR3 reads TGCAGTGCTGTGGACAGGGGGCCCTATGGCTACACCTTC. Amino acids: CSAVDRGPYGYTF.

This clonotype was counted ten times or more. The rearrangement uses TRBV5-4 and TRBJ1-6; D is ambiguous. CDR1 is SGHNT, CDR2 YYREEE, per germline (reference sequence). V lost 3 bases to trimming and J lost 8 bases, with 12 bases between them. The CDR3 covers 14 residues. The CDR3 DNA sequence: TGTGCCAGCAGCTCCCGACAACCGCATTCACCCCTCCACTTT. Translating it yields CASSSRQPHSPLHF.

Comments on this clonotype: It may be a read error: a sequence one base away is much more abundant. CDR3 coding DNA: TGTGTCAGCAGTCCGTTAATACAGAACACCGGGGAGCTGTTTTTT. Amino acid sequence: CVSSPLIQNTGELFF. This chain uses TRBV7-3 with TRBJ2-2; D unresolved. CDR1 is SGHTA and CDR2 is FQGTGA in the germline V gene. The CDR3 totals 15 residues.

Notes on this clonotype: A much bigger clone sits one base away, suggesting this may be a read error. The chain has TRBV9 and TRBJ2-3; D gene unclear. CDR1 SGDLS and CDR2 YYNGEE come from the germline V gene. The CDR3 runs to 13 residues. CDR3 sequence: CANSVGFEYTQYF. DNA of the CDR3: TGTGCCAACAGCGTAGGATTTGAGTATACGCAGTATTTT.

This clonotype has ten or more counts. The chain is built from TRBV19 and TRBJ2-4; no firm D call. This CDR3 has 15 residues. V was clipped by 5 bases and J by 0 bases, with 11 bases between them. Germline assignment: CDR1 LNHDA and CDR2 SQIVND (reference sequence). CDR3 in DNA: TGTGCCAGTAGTGACCTCTGGGGAGCCAAAAACATTCAGTACTTC. Translated, it gives CASSDLWGAKNIQYF.

This clonotype was counted many times. The V call is TRBV4-1, the J call TRBJ2-2; D might be TRBD1 (6 bases). The germline V and J ends were trimmed by 4 bases and 3 bases, with 12 bases remaining between them. CDR1 is MGHRA and CDR2 is YSYEKL in the germline V gene. This CDR3 region has 15 residues. The CDR3 loop is CASSRLSGDTGELFF. The CDR3 DNA reads as TGCGCCAGCAGCCGACTATCAGGGGACACCGGGGAGCTGTTTTTT.

This clonotype was found a few times. The chain uses TRBV5-1 and TRBJ2-7; tentatively, D is TRBD2 (6 bases). This CDR3 is built from 14 residues. Germline CDR1 and CDR2: SGHRS and YFSETQ. V was pared by 2 bases and J by 6 bases, with 15 bases between. This chain's CDR3 is CASSFRRDLAEQYF. In DNA form, the CDR3 reads TGCGCCAGCAGCTTTCGGCGGGATCTTGCCGAGCAGTACTTC. Drawing the rest from reference TRBV5-1 and TRBJ2-7, the complete variable domain is KAGVTQTPRYLIKTRGQQVTLSCSPISGHRSVSWYQQTPGQGLQFLFEYFSETQRNKGNFPGRFSGRQFSNSRSEMNVSTLELGDSALYLCASSFRRDLAEQYFGPGTRLTVT.

At least ten counts were recorded for this clonotype. J is TRBJ2-1 and V is TRBV27; 16 bases match TRBD2. The germline V gene encodes CDR1 MNHEY and CDR2 SMNVEV (reference sequence). CDR3 size: 19 residues. The V gene end was trimmed by 5 bases and the J gene end by 8 bases; junction bases not matched to a gene: 15. The CDR3 loop reads CASSLRGGLAGGILYEQFF. The DNA of the CDR3 is TGTGCCAGCAGTCTAAGGGGGGGACTAGCGGGAGGGATCCTATATGAGCAGTTCTTC.

V gene TRBV7-6 combines with J gene TRBJ1-2; 11 positions match TRBD1. This CDR3 comprises 16 residues. Unmatched junction bases numbered 11, after V lost 5 bases and J lost 6 bases. Germline-derived CDR1 and CDR2 are SGHVS and FNYEAQ. This chain's CDR3 is CASSPRAGTGGDGYTF. As DNA, the CDR3 is TGTGCCAGCAGCCCCCGGGCCGGGACAGGGGGAGATGGCTACACCTTC.

This sequence joins TRBV29-1 and TRBJ2-3, with D perhaps TRBD2 (5 bases). Germline V gene data show CDR1 as SQVTM and CDR2 as ANQGSEA. CDR3 length: 13 residues. With 4 bases removed from V and 0 bases from J, the gap between germline ends came to 8 bases. CDR3 sequence (DNA): TGCAGCGTTGTCGGCGGGAGCACAGATACGCAGTATTTT. The encoded protein is CSVVGGSTDTQYF.

This clonotype showed up many times. V usage is TRBV25-1 and J usage is TRBJ1-2, with D unclear. Trimming stripped 1 base from V and 2 bases from J, with 11 bases between. Germline V gives CDR1 MGHDK, CDR2 SYGVNS. CDR3 length equals 15 residues. CDR3 protein: CASSESLSKNYGYTF. Written as DNA, the CDR3 is TGTGCCAGCAGTGAATCTCTGAGCAAAAACTATGGCTACACCTTC.

This clonotype was seen at least ten times. The rearrangement joins TRBV2 to TRBJ2-2, with 7 bases fitting TRBD2. The CDR3 extends over 15 amino acids. The V gene's germline CDR1 is SNHLY and CDR2 FYNNEI. J gave up 5 bases and V 6 bases, and 9 bases lay outside the gene matches. Written as DNA, the CDR3 is TGTGCCAGCAGGGTGGCTGGAGCGGGAACCGGGGAGCTGTTTTTT. It codes for CASRVAGAGTGELFF.

This clonotype was detected only a few times. J is TRBJ1-2 and V is TRBV6-5; 7 bases fit TRBD1. There are 15 residues in the CDR3. V dropped 0 bases and J dropped 5; count of bases not matched to a gene: 6. Per the germline V gene, CDR1 is MNHEY and CDR2 is SVGAGI. The CDR3 nucleotides read TGTGCCAGCAGTTACTCGATCGGGACAGTTTATGGCTACACCTTC. Translation: CASSYSIGTVYGYTF.

Ten or more counts support this clonotype. CDR3: CASRSPYEQYF. CDR3 nucleotide sequence: TGTGCCAGCAGATCCCCCTACGAGCAGTACTTC. V usage is TRBV6-2 or TRBV6-3 and J usage is TRBJ2-7, with no clear D. Germline V gene lookup returns CDR1 MNHEY and CDR2 SVGEGT. The CDR3 is 11 residues long. Trimming cost V 6 bases and J 2 bases, with 5 bases left between them.

The J gene is TRBJ1-2, the V gene TRBV19; no firm D call. There are 15 residues in the CDR3. The germline V gene has CDR1 LNHDA and CDR2 SQIVND (reference sequence). Trimming took off 5 bases at V and 0 bases at J, with 13 bases between the two ends. Written as DNA, the CDR3 is TGTGCCAGTAGTCTCTACAGCGAGTCTAACTATGGCTACACCTTC. Amino acids: CASSLYSESNYGYTF. The full variable domain, its missing parts supplied by reference TRBV19 and TRBJ1-2, is DGGITQSPKYLFRKEGQNVTLSCEQNLNHDAMYWYRQDPGQGLRLIYYSQIVNDFQKGDIAEGYSVSREKKESFPLTVTSAQKNPTAFYLCASSLYSESNYGYTFGSGTRLTVV.

This clonotype was detected ten times or more. The chain combines TRBV6-5 with TRBJ1-2; 9 nucleotides align to TRBD1. The junction had 12 bases not matched to a gene; V was cut back by 6 bases and J by 4 bases. This CDR3 spans 16 amino acids. The germline gives CDR1 MNHEY, CDR2 SVGAGI. CDR3 coding DNA: TGTGCCAGCAGGGCGACCGGGACAGGGATTCGCTATGGCTACACCTTC. It encodes CASRATGTGIRYGYTF.